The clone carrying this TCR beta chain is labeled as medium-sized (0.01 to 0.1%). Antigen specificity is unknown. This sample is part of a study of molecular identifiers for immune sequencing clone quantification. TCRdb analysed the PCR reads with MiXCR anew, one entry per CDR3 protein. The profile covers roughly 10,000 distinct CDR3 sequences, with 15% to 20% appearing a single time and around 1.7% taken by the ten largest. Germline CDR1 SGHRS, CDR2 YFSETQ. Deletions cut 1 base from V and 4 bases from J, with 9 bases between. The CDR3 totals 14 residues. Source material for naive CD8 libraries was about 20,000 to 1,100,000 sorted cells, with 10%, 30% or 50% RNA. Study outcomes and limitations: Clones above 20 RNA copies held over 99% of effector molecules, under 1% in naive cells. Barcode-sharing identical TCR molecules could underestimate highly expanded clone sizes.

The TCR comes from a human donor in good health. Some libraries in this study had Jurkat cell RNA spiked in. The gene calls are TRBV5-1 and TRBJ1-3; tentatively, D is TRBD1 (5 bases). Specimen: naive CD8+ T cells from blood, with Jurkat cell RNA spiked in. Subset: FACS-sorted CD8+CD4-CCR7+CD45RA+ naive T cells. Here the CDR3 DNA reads TGCGCCAGCAGCTTGACAGGTTACGGAAACACCATATATTTT. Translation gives CASSLTGYGNTIYF.